This record concerns one T cell receptor beta chain sequence. Generated by immunoSEQ multiplex PCR, the TCRdb table keeps only in-frame clones and is missing some. Here the sample spans about 150,000 clones, around 87% being singletons. This record comes from a study of blood T cell repertoires in COVID-19. Study-level background: From the United States, Italy and Spain came samples of acute and convalescent COVID-19. PBMCs, B-cell-depleted T cells, or T cells were the source of the cDNA or gDNA that made up the material.

The V gene end was trimmed by 4 bases and the J gene end by 4 bases; junction bases not matched to a gene: 3. Germline CDR1 is SGHRS and CDR2 is YFSETQ. The CDR3 has 15 residues. The chain carries TRBV5-1 and TRBJ2-1; TRBD2 aligns across 12 bases. The TCR sequence derives from a middle-aged woman with acute or convalescent COVID-19. Material for sequencing was peripheral blood. The DNA of the CDR3 is TGCGCCAGCAGCCGACTAGCGGGGGAGTACAATGAGCAGTTCTTC. Translation gives CASSRLAGEYNEQFF.